This T cell receptor (beta chain) was observed in a study of blood T cell repertoires in COVID-19. Background on the study: In each case, the material was cDNA or gDNA derived from T cells, B-cell-depleted T cells, or PBMCs.

The protocol was immunoSEQ multiplex PCR, while the TCRdb copy is restricted to in-frame clones and leaves out a portion. The table has approximately 190,000 clones, roughly four fifths seen once. Trimming at V came to 3 bases and at J to 8 bases, leaving 9 bases not matched to a gene. The CDR3 contains 15 residues. The germline gives CDR1 MDHEN, CDR2 SYDVKM. The chain couples TRBV28 to TRBJ2-1; TRBD2 matches at 8 bases. This receptor was identified in a woman aged 40 to 50 with acute or convalescent COVID-19. The specimen was peripheral blood. CDR3: CASSLVRGGSDEQFF. In DNA, the CDR3 is TGTGCCAGCAGTTTGGTCCGGGGGGGGTCAGATGAGCAGTTCTTC.